The 22 T cell receptor beta chains below all came from one sample that was sequenced in a study of T cells in Graves' hyperthyroidism and ophthalmopathy. RNA transcripts provided the source from which TCR beta CDR3 regions were amplified. First-round RT-PCR of the TCR CDR3 relied on the HTBI primer set. A single record per CDR3 protein comes from TCRdb applying MiXCR to the multiplex PCR reads. The sample includes some 460,000 distinct CDR3 sequences, around 16% of them seen just once. The sequenced sample was blood. The receptors were sampled from a young woman with Graves' hyperthyroidism.

This clonotype was counted many times. J is TRBJ2-1 and V is TRBV2; 13 nucleotides align to TRBD2. The CDR3 is 18 amino acids. Losses at the gene ends were 4 bases for V and 2 bases for J; bases not matched to a gene: 8. Germline V lookup: CDR1 SNHLY, CDR2 FYNNEI. The CDR3 spells CASSGDTSGRVPYNEQFF. DNA for the CDR3: TGTGCCAGCAGTGGGGATACTAGCGGGAGGGTGCCCTACAATGAGCAGTTCTTC.

This clonotype was observed at least ten times. V is TRBV30 and J is TRBJ2-7, with D uncertain. Trimming shortened V by 4 bases and J by 3 bases, and 10 bases separated the two germline ends. The CDR3 contains 12 residues. Germline V gene data show CDR1 as GTSNPN and CDR2 as SVGIG (reference sequence). The CDR3 DNA is TGTGCCTGGACCACTACGAGCTACGAGCAGTACTTC. As protein: CAWTTTSYEQYF.

This clonotype was seen repeatedly, ten times or more. The chain links TRBV3-1 to TRBJ1-6; tentatively, D is TRBD1 (5 bases). V lost 2 bases, J lost 10 bases, and 18 bases lay in between. There are 16 residues in the CDR3. CDR1 is LGHDT and CDR2 is YNNKEL in the germline V gene (reference sequence). The CDR3 sequence: CASSQLPGTSGSPLHF. CDR3 in DNA: TGTGCCAGCAGCCAACTCCCCGGGACTTCGGGGTCACCCCTCCACTTT.

The V gene is TRBV5-4, the J gene TRBJ1-1; no definite D call. The CDR3 has 13 residues. CDR1 is SGHNT, CDR2 YYREEE, per germline (reference sequence). Deletions cut 3 bases from V and 5 bases from J, with 11 bases between. The CDR3 loop reads CASSSIPVTEAFF. The DNA of the CDR3 is TGTGCCAGCAGCTCCATACCGGTTACTGAAGCTTTCTTT. Based on the CDR3 plus reference TRBV5-4 and TRBJ1-1, the full variable domain is ETGVTQSPTHLIKTRGQQVTLRCSSQSGHNTVSWYQQALGQGPQFIFQYYREEENGRGNFPPRFSGLQFPNYSSELNVNALELDDSALYLCASSSIPVTEAFFGQGTRLTVV.

This clonotype was detected many times. V gene TRBV7-9 combines with J gene TRBJ1-2; TRBD1 is a possible D gene (6 bases). Trimming shortened V by 10 bases and J by 4 bases, and 19 bases separated the two germline ends. Looked up from germline, CDR1 is SEHNR and CDR2 is FQNEAQ (reference sequence). This CDR3 spans 14 amino acids. The CDR3 nucleotides read TGTGCCACAGGGGATGGGGGCTTCGGCTATGGCTACACCTTC. The encoded protein is CATGDGGFGYGYTF.

This clonotype was counted many times. The genes are TRBV2 and TRBJ2-6; the match to TRBD1 covers 8 bases. Germline CDR1 is SNHLY and CDR2 is FYNNEI. Losses at the gene ends were 7 bases for V and 2 bases for J; bases not matched to a gene: 19. The CDR3 extends over 20 amino acids. CDR3 region: CASTRRDRIGAVAGANVLTF. CDR3 DNA sequence: TGTGCCAGCACCCGCCGGGACAGGATAGGGGCGGTCGCTGGGGCCAACGTCCTGACTTTC. The full variable domain, with the rest looked up from reference TRBV2 and TRBJ2-6, is EPEVTQTPSHQVTQMGQEVILRCVPISNHLYFYWYRQILGQKVEFLVSFYNNEISEKSEIFDDQFSVERPDGSNFTLKIRSTKLEDSAMYFCASTRRDRIGAVAGANVLTFGAGSRLTVL.

With regard to this clonotype: A much larger clone lies one base from this, so it may be a read error. The rearrangement joins TRBV6-2 or TRBV6-3 to TRBJ2-3; D gene unclear. The CDR3 runs to 11 residues. Germline CDR1 is MNHEY and CDR2 is SVGEGT. The CDR3 loop is CASGYSDTQYF. CDR3 bases: TGTGCCAGCGGTTACTCAGATACGCAGTATTTT.

This clonotype was counted many times. The chain carries TRBV2 and TRBJ1-2; possibly TRBD1 for D (6 bases). This CDR3 comprises 16 residues. V lost 2 bases and J 3 bases, leaving 16 bases between the germline ends. Per the germline V gene, CDR1 is SNHLY and CDR2 is FYNNEI. The DNA for the CDR3 is TGTGCCAGCAGTGAACAGTCCCTGCCAGGGGACTATGGCTACACCTTC. This codes for CASSEQSLPGDYGYTF.

The chain joins TRBV14 to TRBJ2-2, with D maybe TRBD2 (6 bases). V lost 2 bases, J lost 6 bases, and 37 bases lay in between. Germline V gives CDR1 SGHDN, CDR2 FVKESK. CDR3 size: 23 residues. CDR3 coding DNA: TGTGCCAGCAGCCAAACCCCCACATCCCCCACGGCGAGGAGGGCCCTCGGGGCCGGGGAGCTGTTTTTT. Translated, it gives CASSQTPTSPTARRALGAGELFF.

This chain links TRBV29-1 with TRBJ1-1; no firm D call. Germline V gives CDR1 SQVTM, CDR2 ANQGSEA. V lost 5 bases and J lost 1, with 2 bases in between. The CDR3 extends over 10 amino acids. CDR3 coding DNA: TGCAGCGTTCAGAACACTGAAGCTTTCTTT. It specifies CSVQNTEAFF.

V gene TRBV20-1 combines with J gene TRBJ1-1; D is possibly TRBD1 (5 bases). The CDR3 loop spans 13 amino acids. Germline-derived CDR1 and CDR2 are DFQATT and SNEGSKA (reference sequence). Trimming pared 7 bases from V and 0 bases from J, leaving 12 bases between. As DNA, the CDR3 is TGCAGTGGTAGTAGGGGCTTGAACACTGAAGCTTTCTTT. This gives the protein CSGSRGLNTEAFF.

This clonotype showed up many times. The chain recombines TRBV6-1 with TRBJ1-5, with 7 bases fitting TRBD1. CDR1 MNHNS and CDR2 SASEGT come from the germline V gene. The CDR3 is 18 residues long. Trimming removed 5 bases from V and 1 base from J; junction bases left unmatched: 14. CDR3 protein: CASSPKGDSSMSNQPQHF. CDR3 sequence (DNA): TGTGCCAGCAGTCCTAAAGGGGACAGCTCGATGAGCAATCAGCCCCAGCATTTT.

This clonotype has a count of ten or more. This chain uses TRBV6-1 with TRBJ2-7; D tentatively reads TRBD1 or TRBD2 (5 bases each). Germline V gene data show CDR1 as MNHNS and CDR2 as SASEGT. The length of the CDR3 is 12 residues. V lost 5 bases and J lost 7, with 12 bases in between. CDR3 nucleotide sequence: TGTGCCAGCAGTCGGGGCCGCGCGGAGCAGTACTTC. Amino acids: CASSRGRAEQYF.

This clonotype was seen at least ten times. The rearrangement uses TRBV6-1 and TRBJ2-5, with 7 bases aligning to TRBD2. J was trimmed by 5 bases and V by 2 bases; bases with no gene match: 8. This CDR3 comprises 15 residues. Per the germline V gene, CDR1 is MNHNS and CDR2 is SASEGT. The CDR3 nucleotides are TGTGCCAGCAGTGAACCCGCGGGAGCGGACGAGACCCAGTACTTC. Translation gives CASSEPAGADETQYF.

The V and J genes are TRBV11-2 and TRBJ1-2; D unclear. The germline CDR1 and CDR2 sequences are SGHAT and FQNNGV. There are 14 residues in the CDR3. Trimming cost V 1 base and J 3 bases, with 9 bases left between them. CDR3 in amino acids: CASSLAREYYGYTF. The CDR3 DNA reads TGTGCCAGCAGCTTAGCTAGGGAATACTATGGCTACACCTTC.

This clonotype was recorded many times. The chain uses TRBV27 and TRBJ2-7, with D maybe TRBD1 (6 bases). Per the germline V gene, CDR1 is MNHEY and CDR2 is SMNVEV (reference sequence). CDR3 length: 14 amino acids. V gave up 4 bases and J gave up 6 bases, with 16 bases separating them. CDR3 DNA sequence: TGTGCCAGCAGTTCGCAGGGGATATTGGGCGAGCAGTACTTC. Encoded protein: CASSSQGILGEQYF.

This clonotype was recorded many times. The J gene is TRBJ2-1, the V gene TRBV11-2; D gene unclear. CDR1 SGHAT and CDR2 FQNNGV come from the germline V gene. V was trimmed by 3 bases and J by 6 bases, leaving 9 bases between them. The CDR3 length is 13 residues. In nucleotides, the CDR3 is TGTGCCAGCAGCTTTGGAGTCGGCAATGAGCAGTTCTTC. Translated, it gives CASSFGVGNEQFF.

This clonotype was counted many times. The V gene is TRBV5-1, the J gene TRBJ2-1; 9 bases are shared with TRBD1. Germline values: CDR1 SGHRS, CDR2 YFSETQ. The CDR3 covers 15 residues. The trim removed 4 bases at V and 8 bases at J, leaving 10 bases unmatched. CDR3 in DNA: TGCGCCAGCAGCATTGAACAGGGGGCAATCGATGAGCAGTTCTTC. Translated, it gives CASSIEQGAIDEQFF.

This clonotype was counted many times. V and J are TRBV9 and TRBJ2-2; 7 positions match TRBD2. With V trimmed by 2 bases and J by 4 bases, 5 bases remained unmatched. The germline V gene encodes CDR1 SGDLS and CDR2 YYNGEE. The CDR3 sequence is 15 residues long. The CDR3: CASSVGGDLTGELFF. CDR3 sequence (DNA): TGTGCCAGCAGCGTTGGGGGGGACCTCACCGGGGAGCTGTTTTTT.

This clonotype was found many times. This CDR3 is CASSYSGSGRSAQFF. The CDR3 DNA sequence: TGTGCCAGCAGTTACTCTGGTAGCGGGAGATCAGCGCAGTTCTTC. This chain joins TRBV6-5 and TRBJ2-1; TRBD2 aligns across 9 bases. Germline V gene data show CDR1 as MNHEY and CDR2 as SVGAGI. V shed 0 bases and J 12 bases; nucleotides not matched to a gene: 9. This CDR3 comprises 15 residues.

This clonotype was picked up many times. This chain links TRBV6-8 with TRBJ2-1, with D unresolved. Germline CDR1 is MNHGY and CDR2 is SAAAGT. Trimming stripped 7 bases from V and 0 bases from J, with 22 bases between. The CDR3 runs 18 residues. CDR3: CASTQRYYQLYSYNEQFF. The CDR3 DNA sequence: TGTGCCAGCACCCAGAGATACTACCAGCTCTACTCCTACAATGAGCAGTTCTTC.

This clonotype showed up many times. This rearrangement joins TRBV18 to TRBJ2-7; D possibly corresponds to TRBD1 (6 bases). Trimming took 6 bases from V and 7 from J, leaving 16 bases between them. CDR1 is KGHSH, CDR2 LQKENI, per germline. There are 13 residues in the CDR3. The CDR3 DNA reads as TGTGCCAGCTCGGACAGTAGAACCCAAGAGCAGTACTTC. This codes for CASSDSRTQEQYF.